What follows are 27 T cell receptor beta chains derived from one specimen sequenced in a study. TCRdb re-analysed the 5' RACE reads in MiXCR, keeping a single row per CDR3 protein. The table lists approximately 21,000 distinct CDR3 sequences, less than 40% of them singletons. Sequenced: tumor-infiltrating naive CD4+ T cells sorted from the breast tumor. Subset defined: naive CD4+ T cells, CD4+CD45RA+CD25-. All receptors derive from a female donor with breast cancer.

By sample share, this clonotype is medium-sized. The chain has TRBV20-1 and TRBJ2-1, with D tentatively TRBD1 (6 bases). V lost 8 bases and J 0 bases, leaving 14 bases between the germline ends. The CDR3 runs to 14 residues. Per germline, CDR1 DFQATT and CDR2 SNEGSKA (reference sequence). CDR3 loop: CSFLGQFSYNEQFF. The CDR3, as DNA: TGCAGTTTCCTCGGACAGTTCTCCTACAATGAGCAGTTCTTC.

In its sample, this clonotype was seen many times. The chain carries TRBV20-1 and TRBJ2-1; 13 positions agree with TRBD2. CDR1 is DFQATT, CDR2 SNEGSKA, per germline (reference sequence). The CDR3 spans 18 residues. With 1 base clipped from V and 0 bases from J, the junction kept 6 bases outside the gene matches. DNA for the CDR3: TGCAGTGCTAGAGTTGGGACTAGCGGGATGAGCTCCTACAATGAGCAGTTCTTC. Its translation is CSARVGTSGMSSYNEQFF.

In the case of this clonotype: Just one base apart from a much larger clone, this may be a read error. This chain joins TRBV10-1 and TRBJ2-7; no firm D call. The V end lost 4 bases, the J end lost 0 bases, and 1 base lay between the germline ends. The germline CDR1 and CDR2 sequences are WNHNN and SYGVQD (reference sequence). The CDR3 totals 11 residues. CDR3 region: CASSVSYEQYF. The CDR3 DNA follows: TGCGCCAGCAGTGTCTCCTACGAGCAGTACTTC.

The rearrangement joins TRBV6-5 to TRBJ1-1, with a tentative D call TRBD1 (6 bases). Trimming pared 6 bases from V and 3 bases from J, leaving 14 bases between. This CDR3 contains 14 residues. From germline, CDR1 is MNHEY and CDR2 SVGAGI. CDR3 loop: CASSRTVGDTEAFF. The CDR3 nucleotides read TGTGCCAGCAGCCGGACAGTAGGAGACACTGAAGCTTTCTTT.

In its sample, this clonotype was seen many times. The V and J genes are TRBV6-5 and TRBJ2-7; D may be TRBD2 (5 bases). This CDR3 contains 14 residues. Germline CDR1 and CDR2: MNHEY and SVGAGI. Trimming left V 2 bases short and J 6 bases short, with 14 bases between. The CDR3 DNA sequence: TGTGCCAGCAGTTACGGACCCTTGAGCGGCGAGCAGTACTTC. Translated, it gives CASSYGPLSGEQYF.

In its sample, this clonotype was seen many times. The chain recombines TRBV6-1 with TRBJ2-2, with D maybe TRBD1 (6 bases). This CDR3 contains 14 residues. V dropped 6 bases and J dropped 3 bases, with 11 bases sitting between them. Per the germline V gene, CDR1 is MNHNS and CDR2 is SASEGT. CDR3 region: CASSAGQYTGELFF. The CDR3 nucleotides are TGTGCCAGCAGCGCCGGACAGTACACCGGGGAGCTGTTTTTT.

This clonotype was seen more than once but under ten times. Here the CDR3 reads CSAPGGANLNTEAFF. The DNA for the CDR3 is TGCAGCGCTCCCGGGGGGGCCAATCTGAACACTGAAGCTTTCTTT. V is TRBV29-1 and J is TRBJ1-1; TRBD1 might be the D (6 bases). V shed 7 bases and J shed 0 bases, with 18 bases lying between them. This CDR3 region has 15 residues. In germline, CDR1 is SQVTM, CDR2 ANQGSEA.

The gene calls are TRBV20-1 and TRBJ2-1; D may be TRBD2 (6 bases). The germline V and J ends were trimmed by 7 bases and 7 bases, with 20 bases remaining between them. Per germline, CDR1 DFQATT and CDR2 SNEGSKA (reference sequence). The CDR3 spans 14 residues. The chain's CDR3 is CSEGWPGLWNEQFF. DNA of the CDR3: TGCAGTGAGGGTTGGCCGGGACTCTGGAATGAGCAGTTCTTC.

This clonotype occurred many times. The chain recombines TRBV4-1 with TRBJ1-2; D is undetermined. Germline values: CDR1 MGHRA, CDR2 YSYEKL. There are 16 residues in the CDR3. The germline V and J ends were trimmed by 0 bases and 0 bases, with 11 bases remaining between them. The CDR3: CASSQDPAISNYGYTF. CDR3 nucleotides: TGCGCCAGCAGCCAAGATCCGGCCATATCTAACTATGGCTACACCTTC.

This clonotype was seen repeatedly, ten times or more. The chain uses TRBV27 and TRBJ2-7; D not resolved. There are 13 residues in the CDR3. Germline lookup yields CDR1 MNHEY and CDR2 SMNVEV (reference sequence). V was pared by 4 bases and J by 5 bases, with 12 bases between. The chain's CDR3 is CASSSAGGDEQYF. The CDR3 nucleotides are TGTGCCAGCAGTTCCGCTGGTGGTGACGAGCAGTACTTC.

As to this clonotype: A read error may be the cause here, since a much bigger clone is one base away. The gene calls are TRBV15 and TRBJ2-1, with D perhaps TRBD1 (5 bases). CDR3 length: 15 residues. CDR1 and CDR2 (germline): LNHNV, YYDKDF (reference sequence). Trimming took off 1 base at V and 9 bases at J, with 16 bases between the two ends. CDR3 region: CATSRGGARAPEQFF. The CDR3, as DNA: TGTGCCACCAGCAGAGGTGGGGCGAGAGCACCTGAGCAGTTCTTC.

As for this clonotype: An end of the junction differs from the germline gene, which may be a read error. CDR3 in DNA: TGCGCCTGCAGCTTCGGCGGTGCGGGCACCGGGGAGCTGTTTTTT. The encoded protein is CACSFGGAGTGELFF. The V and J genes are TRBV5-1 and TRBJ2-2; D perhaps matches TRBD2 (5 bases). The CDR3 runs to 15 residues. Looked up from germline, CDR1 is SGHRS and CDR2 is YFSETQ.

This clonotype was counted a few times. V gene TRBV7-2 combines with J gene TRBJ1-1; D is unclear. Germline-derived CDR1 and CDR2 are SGHTA and FQGNSA. The V end lost 2 bases, the J end lost 9 bases, and 10 bases lay between the germline ends. The CDR3 loop spans 12 amino acids. As DNA, the CDR3 is TGTGCCAGCAGCTTAAGTCCGGGGAAAGCTTTCTTT. Translated, it gives CASSLSPGKAFF.

This clonotype ranks as medium-sized. This chain links TRBV6-5 with TRBJ1-2; TRBD1 aligns across 7 bases. The CDR3 has 13 amino acids. J lost 2 bases, V lost 8 bases, and 5 bases had no gene match. Germline loops: CDR1 MNHEY, CDR2 SVGAGI. In DNA form, the CDR3 reads TGTGCCAGCCTGGGACAGCCAAACTATGGCTACACCTTC. This encodes CASLGQPNYGYTF.

This clonotype has just a few counts. V usage is TRBV7-2 and J usage is TRBJ1-1; 7 nucleotides match TRBD1. The CDR3 sequence is 18 residues long. V lost 1 base to trimming and J lost 0 bases; unmatched junction nucleotides: 11. Germline V gives CDR1 SGHTA, CDR2 FQGNSA. CDR3 in amino acids: CASSLGYRGSRMNTEAFF. The CDR3 region has the DNA TGTGCCAGCAGCTTAGGCTACAGGGGAAGTAGGATGAACACTGAAGCTTTCTTT.

V usage is TRBV9 and J usage is TRBJ2-1; 7 positions agree with TRBD2. The CDR3 spans 15 residues. Germline-derived CDR1 and CDR2 are SGDLS and YYNGEE. With 1 base clipped from V and 1 base from J, the junction kept 2 bases outside the gene matches. The CDR3 sequence is CASSVPSGSYNEQFF. The CDR3 DNA sequence: TGTGCCAGCAGCGTACCTAGCGGTTCCTACAATGAGCAGTTCTTC.

The rearrangement links TRBV6-1 to TRBJ2-3; TRBD2 aligns across 13 bases. The CDR3 length is 16 residues. The germline V gene encodes CDR1 MNHNS and CDR2 SASEGT. V was clipped by 5 bases and J by 5 bases; unmatched bases: 7. CDR3 loop: CASSLRTSGRGDTQYF. The CDR3 coding sequence is TGTGCCAGCAGTCTACGAACTAGCGGGAGGGGAGATACGCAGTATTTT.

Sample share makes this clonotype medium-sized (0.01 to 0.1%). The chain combines TRBV20-1 with TRBJ1-1; no definite D call. Trimming cost V 6 bases and J 7 bases, with 15 bases left between them. This CDR3 comprises 12 residues. Germline values: CDR1 DFQATT, CDR2 SNEGSKA (reference sequence). The CDR3 nucleotides read TGCAGTGCCCCCATTAGCGGAATTGAAGCTTTCTTT. Translated: CSAPISGIEAFF.

This clonotype was observed a few times. Its ends do not fully match the called genes, so a read error is possible. The chain has TRBV4-2 and TRBJ1-3; D is perhaps TRBD1 (5 bases). CDR3 length equals 12 residues. The germline V gene has CDR1 LGHNA and CDR2 YNFKEQ. The CDR3 DNA reads as TGTGCCAGCAGCCAAGCCTCGGGACCTCCGGTCTTT. This codes for CASSQASGPPVF.

This clonotype was detected a few times. This may be a read error, as it is one base from a much larger clone. The chain employs TRBV5-1 and TRBJ1-1; D perhaps matches TRBD1 (5 bases). This CDR3 comprises 15 residues. Germline V gene sequence: CDR1 SGHRS, CDR2 YFSETQ. V was shortened by 4 bases and J by 5 bases, with 18 bases between the two germline ends. This CDR3 is CASSLGSGPETEAFF. The CDR3 DNA reads TGCGCCAGCAGCCTCGGATCGGGACCAGAGACTGAAGCTTTCTTT. The full variable domain, rest sourced from reference TRBV5-1 and TRBJ1-1, is KAGVTQTPRYLIKTRGQQVTLSCSPISGHRSVSWYQQTPGQGLQFLFEYFSETQRNKGNFPGRFSGRQFSNSRSEMNVSTLELGDSALYLCASSLGSGPETEAFFGQGTRLTVV.

This clonotype was counted a few times. The chain carries TRBV2 and TRBJ1-2, with D unclear. CDR3 length equals 13 residues. Germline V lookup: CDR1 SNHLY, CDR2 FYNNEI. The V and J ends lost 4 bases and 8 bases respectively, with 14 bases between them. The CDR3 DNA reads as TGTGCCAGCAGTGCGACAAGGGAAAGGGGCTACACCTTC. It specifies CASSATRERGYTF.

This chain links TRBV11-1 with TRBJ2-7; TRBD2 matches at 11 bases. This CDR3 spans 16 amino acids. CDR1 and CDR2 (germline): SGHAT, FQDESV (reference sequence). Germline trimming cut 4 bases from V and 0 bases from J; bases unmatched to any gene: 5. CDR3 nucleotides: TGTGCCAGCAGCTCTCGGACTAGCGGGCTCTCCTACGAGCAGTACTTC. Translation gives CASSSRTSGLSYEQYF.

By its share, this clonotype is medium-sized (0.01 to 0.1%). Written as DNA, the CDR3 is TGCGCCAGCAGCTTGGGGGAACCCGGTAAAGGCTACCCACACAATGAGCAGTTCTTC. Amino acid sequence: CASSLGEPGKGYPHNEQFF. The gene calls are TRBV5-1 and TRBJ2-1; D remains unclear. The length of the CDR3 is 19 residues. Germline loops: CDR1 SGHRS, CDR2 YFSETQ. V shed 0 bases and J shed 5 bases, with 24 bases lying between them.

This chain connects TRBV6-6 to TRBJ1-3; 7 bases are a match to TRBD1. CDR3 length equals 16 residues. V lost 2 bases to trimming and J lost 4 bases; unmatched junction nucleotides: 8. Germline V gives CDR1 MNHNY, CDR2 SVGAGI (reference sequence). The CDR3 spells CASSYDSGGKGNTIYF. The CDR3 nucleotides read TGTGCCAGCAGTTACGATTCAGGGGGGAAGGGAAACACCATATATTTT.

In its sample, this clonotype is medium-sized. This sequence joins TRBV28 and TRBJ2-7, with 10 bases aligning to TRBD2. With 4 bases clipped from V and 4 bases from J, the junction kept 1 base outside the gene matches. There are 13 residues in the CDR3. Germline V gene sequence: CDR1 MDHEN, CDR2 SYDVKM. The CDR3 sequence is CASSSSGRYEQYF. In nucleotides, the CDR3 is TGTGCCAGCAGTTCTAGCGGGAGATACGAGCAGTACTTC. Filled out from reference TRBV28 and TRBJ2-7, the complete variable domain reads DVKVTQSSRYLVKRTGEKVFLECVQDMDHENMFWYRQDPGLGLRLIYFSYDVKMKEKGDIPEGYSVSREKKERFSLILESASTNQTSMYLCASSSSGRYEQYFGPGTRLTVT.

This clonotype has ten or more counts. The chain combines TRBV25-1 with TRBJ1-1, with no clear D. This CDR3 is built from 13 residues. V was clipped by 4 bases and J by 5 bases, with 11 bases between them. Germline V gene sequence: CDR1 MGHDK, CDR2 SYGVNS. CDR3: CASSVQVGTEAFF. CDR3 DNA: TGTGCCAGCAGTGTCCAGGTGGGAACTGAAGCTTTCTTT. Full variable domain (remainder filled in from reference TRBV25-1 and TRBJ1-1): EADIYQTPRYLVIGTGKKITLECSQTMGHDKMYWYQQDPGMELHLIHYSYGVNSTEKGDLSSESTVSRIRTEHFPLTLESARPSHTSQYLCASSVQVGTEAFFGQGTRLTVV.

Details on this clonotype: A much larger clonotype is one base distant, so this may be a read error. This chain links TRBV7-9 with TRBJ2-7; 7 bases are a match to TRBD1. Per germline, CDR1 SEHNR and CDR2 FQNEAQ (reference sequence). With 4 bases clipped from V and 3 bases from J, the junction kept 9 bases outside the gene matches. The CDR3 runs 15 residues. This CDR3 is CASSSPRQGVYEQYF. The DNA for the CDR3 is TGTGCCAGCAGCTCGCCCCGACAGGGTGTCTACGAGCAGTACTTC.